This is a list of T cell receptor beta chains from one sample in a study of T-cell memory formation after mild COVID-19. MiXCR, applied by TCRdb to the 5' RACE reads, yields one record per CDR3 protein. The repertoire includes fewer than 450,000 distinct CDR3 sequences, 20% to 25% of them detected once, and roughly an eighth sits in the top ten. Input material: PBMCs or a T cell subset sorted from them (not recorded which). The receptors originated from an adult woman who had mild COVID-19 (a few samples of this study predate the infection). Cell type and time point are not known. The CDR3 runs from the conserved cysteine through the conserved F or W.

CASSAGQGVTEAFF	TRBJ1-1	TRBV9
CASSLRSAGGTGELFF	TRBJ2-2	TRBV7-3
CASSFSGQGSYNEQFF	TRBJ2-1	TRBV5-1
CAISESGDEQYF	TRBJ2-7	TRBV10-3
CSVGGHGNQPQHF	TRBJ1-5	TRBV20-1
CASSSLRHTLQETQYF	TRBJ2-5	TRBV7-9
CASSHGGLAIYEQYF	TRBJ2-7	TRBV7-9
CASKAGPENSPLHF	TRBJ1-6	TRBV3-1
CASSRTSVGTGELFF	TRBJ2-2	TRBV3-1
CATSREGGNYGYTF	TRBJ1-2	TRBV15
CASSLGPGQANYGYTF	TRBJ1-2	TRBV5-1
CASSQDLMERYYNEQFF	TRBJ2-1	TRBV4-3
CASSKDLPEDEQFF	TRBJ2-1	TRBV5-4
CASSLSGPFGGVSEAFF	TRBJ1-1	TRBV5-1
CASSLNSYNEQFF	TRBJ2-1	TRBV5-1
CASSLAPGQGLYEQYF	TRBJ2-7	TRBV5-1
CASGGRNGGNEQFF	TRBJ2-1	TRBV9
CASSLLATEQFF	TRBJ2-1	TRBV5-1
CASSQTGISYEQYF	TRBJ2-7	TRBV4-1
CASSPGTSGRRETQYF	TRBJ2-5	TRBV6-5
CASAGTGFVEQFF	TRBJ2-1	TRBV7-2
CASSQGQGVGGYTF	TRBJ1-2	TRBV3-1
CASSLAGVYDTQYF	TRBJ2-3	TRBV7-2
CASSSPDRGTDTQYF	TRBJ2-3	TRBV5-1
CASMWAKTQYF	TRBJ2-5	TRBV2
CASSFDRYYEQYF	TRBJ2-7	TRBV6-2/TRBV6-3
CSVFSAEVETQYF	TRBJ2-5	TRBV29-1
CAWKVRTAENTEAFF	TRBJ1-1	TRBV30
CASSNLSPDGDTQYF	TRBJ2-3	TRBV7-6
CASSTDSKNTEAFF	TRBJ1-1	TRBV5-4
CASSRILAGQETQYF	TRBJ2-5	TRBV7-7
CAIRPGLANLGQYF	TRBJ2-7	TRBV10-3
CASSQASSGTAVSF	TRBJ1-2	TRBV3-1
CASSPRGENEQFF	TRBJ2-1	TRBV11-1
CATRPSAADTQYF	TRBJ2-3	TRBV24-1
CASSFGGQSNYGYTF	TRBJ1-2	TRBV5-4
CASKPPGPTNFYEQYF	TRBJ2-7	TRBV6-1
CASSPGTGPPFTEAFF	TRBJ1-1	TRBV5-1